This TCR beta chain was sequenced for a study of cytomegalovirus exposure and HLA in healthy donors. Study outcomes and limitations: Among CMV-associated TCR beta chains, most appeared HLA-restricted in a later analysis. Sequencing likely produced, as an artifact, a cluster of highly shared sequence variants.

Notes on this clone: Its antigen remains unknown.

The primer mix had 60 Vbeta and 13 Jbeta primers. The assay was immunoSEQ multiplex PCR, and TCRdb's table has in-frame clones only and misses some. Of over 100,000 clones in the sample, around four fifths were seen once. The source is a female donor in good health and CMV-seronegative. The sequenced sample consisted of PBMCs.

This CDR3 is CASTPQGKNEKLFF. The CDR3 nucleotides read TGTGCCAGCACCCCCCAGGGAAAAAATGAAAAACTGTTTTTT. This chain connects TRBV27 to TRBJ1-4; D may be TRBD1 (5 bases). This CDR3 spans 14 amino acids. The germline V gene has CDR1 MNHEY and CDR2 SMNVEV (reference sequence). Deletions cut 7 bases from V and 5 bases from J, with 14 bases between.